This T cell receptor beta chain is from a study of blood T cell repertoires in COVID-19. Study at large: Some COVID-19 samples were acute and others convalescent; all came from the United States, Italy and Spain. PBMCs, B-cell-depleted T cells, or T cells were the source of the cDNA or gDNA that made up the material.

CDR1 and CDR2 from the germline V gene are SGHDT and YYEEEE. This CDR3 contains 13 residues. Trimming cost V 5 bases and J 5 bases, with 14 bases left between them. As originally analysed: Estimates of nucleated cell counts were drawn from the amplification of reference gene primers. Clones were sequenced by immunoSEQ multiplex PCR, and TCRdb holds only the in-frame ones, with some missing. V and J calls and clone size follow that table, whereas D and trimming were derived from the DNA. This table holds roughly 280,000 clones, around 88% found once. The receptor's source is a man aged 25-45 years with active or convalescent COVID-19. The chain is built from TRBV5-6 and TRBJ2-7, with D tentatively TRBD1 (5 bases). The sequencing input was peripheral blood. CDR3 sequence reads: CASSPPTGHEQYF. The CDR3 DNA is TGTGCCAGCAGTCCTCCAACAGGACACGAGCAGTACTTC.